The rows below give T cell receptor beta chains drawn from one sample of a study of T cell repertoires in cytomegalovirus infection. In TCRdb, the reads were re-called with MiXCR into one record per CDR3 protein. The profile covers 750,000 to 900,000 distinct CDR3 sequences, with almost 30% appearing a single time and under 15% taken by the ten largest. No antigen has been identified for these receptors. The input for sequencing was cultured CD8+ T cells from PBMCs, taken from culture after CMV antigen stimulation. These TCRs come from a human donor in good health (CMV status not recorded). Some clones in this sample may be carry-over from other donors' samples. Each CDR3 is given without its conserved first and last residue.

j_gene,v_gene,CDR3aa
TRBJ2-3,TRBV4-1,ASSQDLSPDTQY
TRBJ1-2,TRBV7-9,ASSDRTGGAGGYT
TRBJ1-1,TRBV15,ATCTLGNTEAF
TRBJ1-1,TRBV29-1,SVEETGPNTEAF
TRBJ2-7,TRBV20-1,SARWDYEQY
TRBJ2-3,TRBV10-3,AIRDGQSSTDTQY
TRBJ2-7,TRBV13,ASSLGLGDYEQY
TRBJ2-5,TRBV4-1,ASSQGTKEEGETQY
TRBJ1-1,TRBV5-5,ASSPGQNMNTEAF
TRBJ2-4,TRBV20-1,SAAGQGIAKNIQY
TRBJ1-5,TRBV7-6,ASSLEGLNQPQH
TRBJ2-2,TRBV7-7,ASSFRGDELF
TRBJ2-5,TRBV11-3,ASSYLGLRGTGEKEETQY
TRBJ2-3,TRBV5-4,ASSGGTSGVFTDTQY
TRBJ2-1,TRBV4-3,ASSQEDRGYNEQF
TRBJ2-3,TRBV28,ASSGTGVVDTQY
TRBJ1-2,TRBV24-1,ATSAGQLYGYT
TRBJ2-1,TRBV19,ASAVGQGSYNEQF
TRBJ2-1,TRBV19,ASSIGLAGEQF
TRBJ2-7,TRBV4-2,ASSQDTYEQY
TRBJ2-5,TRBV2,ASSEPGQGKTQY
TRBJ2-3,TRBV7-8,ASSLTVSSTDTQY
TRBJ1-2,TRBV27,ASTQGGNYGYT
TRBJ1-2,TRBV11-2,ASSPPGVLKNYGYT
TRBJ2-3,TRBV3-1,ASSGENTQY
TRBJ2-5,TRBV7-9,ASSLGGQPNQETQY
TRBJ2-1,TRBV29-1,SAVDAVEQF
TRBJ1-1,TRBV9,ASSVLVRGEAF
TRBJ1-1,TRBV6-5,ASSYYRSTEAF
TRBJ1-1,TRBV7-2,ASSLGGYVGRNTEAF
TRBJ2-1,TRBV7-8,ASSFRTSGYNEQF
TRBJ2-5,TRBV7-9,ASSLPRGEETQY
TRBJ2-7,TRBV27,ASSLSVIYEQY
TRBJ2-2,TRBV4-2,ASSQDWGVDGELF
TRBJ1-2,TRBV11-2,ASSLDNTRLNYGYT
TRBJ2-3,TRBV29-1,SVGLAGASTDTQY
TRBJ1-2,TRBV13,ASSSGQGALGYT
TRBJ2-3,TRBV15,ATSRDGGGGAQSDTQY
TRBJ2-5,TRBV29-1,SVERQSGTQY
TRBJ2-1,TRBV7-7,ASSSFRVLYNEQF
TRBJ2-1,TRBV6-5,ASSLSTNYNEQF
TRBJ1-2,TRBV7-9,ASSRTAANYGYT
TRBJ1-1,TRBV28,ASSLGFRDWGF
TRBJ1-5,TRBV7-9,ASSQDRTGQPQH
TRBJ1-6,TRBV5-4,ASSLDTLDSPLH
TRBJ2-2,TRBV7-9,ASSWTGSPGELF
TRBJ1-3,TRBV7-2,ASSLHPQGQGADTIY
TRBJ1-1,TRBV3-1,ASSQSKSYTEAF
TRBJ1-5,TRBV7-8,ASSLRTGTRVGDQPQH
TRBJ1-2,TRBV2,ASSGRIFYGYT
TRBJ1-5,TRBV4-3,ASSQDRGLRQPQH
TRBJ2-1,TRBV11-2,ASSLEGGGALNEQF
TRBJ1-2,TRBV20-1,SAFTRDRGPSNYGYT
TRBJ1-1,TRBV28,ASNFDTGTTEAF
TRBJ1-1,TRBV20-1,SASRGGTEAF
TRBJ1-1,TRBV6-6,ASSWEGLLEAF
TRBJ2-1,TRBV4-1,ASSHRDSQSYNEQF